The present T cell receptor (beta chain) was sequenced within a study of blood T cell repertoires in COVID-19. Turning to the study itself: COVID-19 samples collected from the United States, Italy and Spain covered acute and convalescent phases.

As handled by the study authors: Reference gene primer amplification gave nucleated cell count estimates. Assay: immunoSEQ multiplex PCR; the TCRdb copy retains only in-frame clones and omits some. V, J and clone size were drawn from that table, and D and trimming were deduced from the DNA. Among about 270,000 clones listed, approximately 89% were seen once. Source material: peripheral blood. This clonotype originated in a man in his forties with active or convalescent COVID-19.

CDR3 coding DNA: TGCAGCGTTGAAGACCAACGGAACTATGGCTACACCTTC. It specifies CSVEDQRNYGYTF. This chain connects TRBV29-1 to TRBJ1-2, with D unclear. V gave up 0 bases and J gave up 2 bases, with 7 bases separating them. Germline lookup yields CDR1 SQVTM and CDR2 ANQGSEA. CDR3 length equals 13 residues.